This is a list of T cell receptor beta chains from one sample in a study of blood T cell repertoires in COVID-19. Repertoires were generated with immunoSEQ multiplex PCR, while TCRdb's copy carries only in-frame clones and drops some. The sample has approximately 460,000 clones; about 91% are singletons. Input material: peripheral blood. These receptors originate from a man aged 18 to 35 with COVID-19, enrolled during active disease. The CDR3 runs from the conserved cysteine through the conserved F or W. D genes are given only for firm matches. A clone size is listed for some rows: how often the clone was seen (once, few, many), or a class if it is expanded.

d_call cdr3_length clone_size j_call v_call cdr3_aa cdr3_nt
TRBD2 14 once TRBJ2-2 TRBV6-4 CASSDGGDTGELFF TGTGCCAGCAGTGACGGGGGGGACACCGGGGAGCTGTTTTTT
. 13 . TRBJ1-2 TRBV6-1 CASSEGGARGYTF TGTGCCAGCAGTGAGGGGGGGGCGCGGGGCTACACCTTC
. 14 . TRBJ2-5 TRBV18 CASSPPGERETQYF TGTGCCAGCTCACCACCGGGAGAAAGGGAGACCCAGTACTTC
. 13 many TRBJ1-5 TRBV6-5 CASSSLPDQPQHF TGTGCCAGCAGCTCCCTTCCAGATCAGCCCCAGCATTTT
. 12 . TRBJ2-7 TRBV7-2 CASSFGTYEQYF TGTGCCAGCAGCTTCGGTACCTACGAGCAGTACTTC
. 16 . TRBJ2-3 TRBV9 CASSPGWRYRADTQYF TGTGCCAGCAGCCCGGGGTGGCGTTATAGGGCAGATACGCAGTATTTT
TRBD1 13 . TRBJ2-1 TRBV28 CASSLGQVAEQFF TGTGCCAGCAGTTTAGGACAGGTTGCCGAGCAGTTCTTC
TRBD1 16 . TRBJ2-5 TRBV5-1 CASSLAQDRGGETQYF TGCGCCAGCAGCTTGGCTCAAGACAGGGGAGGAGAGACCCAGTACTTC
. 13 . TRBJ1-1 TRBV2 CASIPQGNTEAFF TGTGCCAGCATTCCACAGGGGAACACTGAAGCTTTCTTT
TRBD2 16 . TRBJ2-2 TRBV9 CASSVSIRRETGELFF TGTGCCAGCAGCGTATCAATCCGGCGGGAGACCGGGGAGCTGTTTTTT
. 18 . TRBJ2-2 TRBV24-1 CATSDSGHLSDGTGELFF TGTGCCACCAGTGATTCTGGACACTTAAGCGATGGCACCGGGGAGCTGTTTTTT
. 13 few TRBJ1-6 TRBV2 CASSDRFNSPLHF TGTGCCAGCAGTGACAGGTTTAATTCACCCCTCCACTTT
. 14 . TRBJ2-3 TRBV25-1 CASSETREQDTQYF TGTGCCAGCAGTGAAACCCGGGAGCAAGATACGCAGTATTTT
. 13 . TRBJ2-5 TRBV29-1 CSVKLALLETQYF TGCAGCGTTAAACTAGCTCTCCTGGAGACCCAGTACTTC
. 14 . TRBJ2-7 TRBV15 CATSREGGSYEQYF TGTGCCACCAGCAGAGAAGGGGGATCCTACGAGCAGTACTTC
TRBD1 15 . TRBJ1-1 TRBV19 CASRTGGALNTEAFF TGTGCCAGTAGAACAGGGGGAGCCTTGAACACTGAAGCTTTCTTT
TRBD1 16 . TRBJ2-3 TRBV9 CASSTMTGQSTDTQYF TGTGCCAGCAGCACAATGACGGGACAGAGCACAGATACGCAGTATTTT
. 13 . TRBJ1-1 TRBV6-1 CASSEAFSLQAFF TGTGCCAGCAGTGAAGCTTTTTCCCTCCAGGCTTTCTTT
. 13 once TRBJ1-2 TRBV25-1 CASSVGVNYGYTF TGTGCCAGCAGTGTAGGGGTCAACTATGGCTACACCTTC
TRBD2 16 . TRBJ2-7 TRBV11-3 CASSLRTSGRNYEQYF TGTGCCAGCAGCCTTCGGACTAGCGGGAGGAACTACGAGCAGTACTTC
TRBD2 14 . TRBJ2-2 TRBV4-1 CASSPGLVTGELFF TGCGCCAGCAGCCCGGGACTAGTCACCGGGGAGCTGTTTTTT
TRBD1 15 . TRBJ2-3 TRBV7-9 CASSDRDRAVDTQYF TGTGCCAGCAGCGACCGGGACAGGGCTGTAGATACGCAGTATTTT
. 14 . TRBJ1-2 TRBV23-1 CASSQPVFFYGYTF TGCGCCAGCAGTCAACCGGTTTTTTTCTATGGCTACACCTTC
. 14 . TRBJ2-1 TRBV18 CASSPQGTGNEQFF TGTGCCAGCTCACCACAGGGTACGGGGAATGAGCAGTTCTTC
. 13 . TRBJ2-1 TRBV10-2 CASSETAYNEQFF TGCGCCAGCAGTGAAACTGCCTACAATGAGCAGTTCTTC
. 13 . TRBJ2-7 TRBV7-9 CASSLVGPYEQYF TGTGCCAGCAGCTTAGTTGGCCCCTACGAGCAGTACTTC
TRBD2 15 . TRBJ2-1 TRBV27 CASRPPGLGDNEQFF TGTGCCAGCAGACCCCCGGGACTAGGGGACAATGAGCAGTTCTTC
TRBD1 13 . TRBJ1-5 TRBV19 CASSTGGDQPQHF TGTGCCAGTAGCACAGGGGGTGATCAGCCCCAGCATTTT
TRBD2 14 once TRBJ2-7 TRBV3-1/TRBV3-2 CASSQRTSAYEQYF TGTGCCAGCAGCCAGAGGACTAGCGCCTACGAGCAGTACTTC
. 12 . TRBJ2-5 TRBV12-3/TRBV12-4 CASSWETRELYF TGTGCCAGCAGTTGGGAGACAAGGGAACTGTACTTC
TRBD1 17 . TRBJ2-2 TRBV7-7 CASSLVQGAGHTGELFF TGTGCCAGCAGCTTAGTCCAGGGGGCAGGTCACACCGGGGAGCTGTTTTTT
TRBD1 15 once TRBJ2-1 TRBV7-8 CASSLGQGAYNEQFF TGTGCCAGCAGCTTAGGGCAGGGGGCATACAATGAGCAGTTCTTC
. 15 . TRBJ1-5 TRBV2 CASSDRVGGNQPQHF TGTGCCAGCAGTGACAGGGTTGGGGGCAATCAGCCCCAGCATTTT
. 16 . TRBJ2-4 TRBV24-1 CATSDLNGPAKNIQYF TGTGCCACCAGTGATTTGAATGGCCCAGCCAAAAACATTCAGTACTTC
. 15 . TRBJ2-3 TRBV5-1 CASSPGVGRGAGQYF TGCGCCAGCAGCCCCGGGGTTGGTCGGGGGGCAGGACAGTATTTT
TRBD2 19 . TRBJ2-1 TRBV11-2 CASRSRGVQNHSSYNEQFF TGTGCCAGCCGCTCGCGGGGGGTCCAAAATCATAGCTCCTACAATGAGCAGTTCTTC
. 13 . TRBJ1-5 TRBV24-1 CATSDVGGWPQHF TGTGCCACCAGTGATGTTGGGGGCTGGCCCCAGCATTTT
. 16 . TRBJ2-7 TRBV27 CASSFATQAGPYEQYF TGTGCCAGCAGTTTCGCCACCCAGGCAGGGCCCTACGAGCAGTACTTC
TRBD1 16 . TRBJ2-3 TRBV5-1 CASSPLGQDRTDTQYF TGCGCCAGCAGCCCACTAGGACAGGACCGCACAGATACGCAGTATTTT
. 14 . TRBJ2-1 TRBV5-1 CASRQALPGGEQFF TGCGCCAGCAGACAGGCGTTACCGGGTGGTGAGCAGTTCTTC